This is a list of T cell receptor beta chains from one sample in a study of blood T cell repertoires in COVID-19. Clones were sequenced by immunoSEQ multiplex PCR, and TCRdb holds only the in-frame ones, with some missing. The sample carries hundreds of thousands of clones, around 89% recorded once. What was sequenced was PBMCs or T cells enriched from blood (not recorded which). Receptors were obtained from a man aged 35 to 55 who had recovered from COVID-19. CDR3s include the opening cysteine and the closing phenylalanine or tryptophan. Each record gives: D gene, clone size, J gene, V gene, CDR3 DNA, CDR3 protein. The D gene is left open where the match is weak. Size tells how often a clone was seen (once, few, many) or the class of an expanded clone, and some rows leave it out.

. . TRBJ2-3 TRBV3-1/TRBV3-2 TGTGCCAGCAGCCCTACAGATACGCAGTATTTT CASSPTDTQYF
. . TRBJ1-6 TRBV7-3 TGTGCCAGCAGCCCGAGGCGGGATTCACCCCTCCACTTT CASSPRRDSPLHF
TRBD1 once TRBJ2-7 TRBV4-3 TGCGCCAGCAGCCAGGACAGGAGCTCCTACGAGCAGTACTTC CASSQDRSSYEQYF
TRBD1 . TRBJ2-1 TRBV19 TGTGCCAGTAGTAGGGACAGGAACAATGAGCAGTTCTTC CASSRDRNNEQFF
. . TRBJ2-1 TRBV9 TGTGCCAGCAGCGTCCCCTCAGCATCGGGTGAGCAGTTCTTC CASSVPSASGEQFF
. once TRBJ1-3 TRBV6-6 TGTGCCAGCAGTTACGGTCCTATTCGCTCTGGAAACACCATATATTTT CASSYGPIRSGNTIYF
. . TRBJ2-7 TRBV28 TGTGCCAGCAGTTTAGGGGCCCAGGGATACGAGCAGTACTTC CASSLGAQGYEQYF
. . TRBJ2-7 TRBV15 TGTGCCACCAGCAGAGACCAATCCTACGAGCAGTACTTC CATSRDQSYEQYF
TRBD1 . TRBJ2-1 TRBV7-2 TGTAGTGTTAGACAGGGGAATTATGGTGAGCAGTTCTTC CSVRQGNYGEQFF
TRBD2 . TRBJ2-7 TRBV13 TGTGCCAGCAGCTCCACCTGGGCAGGGAGGGACGAGCAGTACTTC CASSSTWAGRDEQYF
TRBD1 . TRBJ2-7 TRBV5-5 TGTGCCAGCAGCCCCCGGGACAGAGCCTACGAGCAGTACTTC CASSPRDRAYEQYF
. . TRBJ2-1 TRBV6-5 TGTGCCAGCGGGGGGCGGACTAGGATCTACAATGAGCAGTTCTTC CASGGRTRIYNEQFF
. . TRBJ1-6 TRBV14 TGTGCCAGCAGCCAAGGACGGGAGAATTCACCCCTCCACTTT CASSQGRENSPLHF
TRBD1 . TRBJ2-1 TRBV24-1 TGTGCCACCAGGGGACAGGGGGTCGATGAGCAGTTCTTC CATRGQGVDEQFF
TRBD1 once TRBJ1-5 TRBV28 TGTGCCAGCAGTCCGGGGACAGTGAGACAAAATCAGCCCCAGCATTTT CASSPGTVRQNQPQHF
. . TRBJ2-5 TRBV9 TGTGCCAGCAGCTCCCGAGAGGGAGCAGCCCAAGAGACCCAGTACTTC CASSSREGAAQETQYF
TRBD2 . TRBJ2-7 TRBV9 TGTGCCAGCTCAATAGGGGCCGGACTAGCGGCACCCTACGAGCAGTACTTC CASSIGAGLAAPYEQYF
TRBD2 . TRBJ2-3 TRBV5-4 TGTGCCAGCAGCTCTCTAGCGGGGGGTACAGATACGCAGTATTTT CASSSLAGGTDTQYF
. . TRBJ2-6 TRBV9 TGTGCCAGCAGCGTCTTACAAACAGTATTCGGGGCCAACGTCCTGACTTTC CASSVLQTVFGANVLTF
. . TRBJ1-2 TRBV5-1 TGCGCCAGCAGCTTGGACAGGGCAACTAACTATGGCTACACCTTC CASSLDRATNYGYTF
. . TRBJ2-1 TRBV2 TGTGCCAGCAGTGGGGATCAGGGGTACGATGAGCAGTTCTTC CASSGDQGYDEQFF
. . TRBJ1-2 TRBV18 TGTGCCAGCTCCCAGATCAGGGAAGACGTTATAAGCTATGGCTACACCTTC CASSQIREDVISYGYTF
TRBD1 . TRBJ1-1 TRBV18 TGTGCCAGCTCCCACGACAGGGGCACTGAAGCTTTCTTT CASSHDRGTEAFF
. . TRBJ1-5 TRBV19 TGTGCCAGTAACATATTCCCTAGGAGCAATCAGCCCCAGCATTTT CASNIFPRSNQPQHF
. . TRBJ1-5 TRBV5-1 TGCGCCAGCAGCTTGGGGGAGAAGGAACAGCCCCAGCATTTT CASSLGEKEQPQHF
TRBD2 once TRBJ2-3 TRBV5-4 TGTGCCAGCAGCTTGAGGAATCGGGGGGGGGCAGATACGCAGTATTTT CASSLRNRGGADTQYF
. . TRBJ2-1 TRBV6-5 TGTGCCAGCAGTTCTCAAATGAGGCTGCGGCAGTTCTTC CASSSQMRLRQFF
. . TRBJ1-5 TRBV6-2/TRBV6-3 TGTGCCAGCAGCAGTGACACTGGCAATCAGCCCCAGCATTTT CASSSDTGNQPQHF
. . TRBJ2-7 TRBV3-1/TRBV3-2 TGTGCCAGCAGCCAATACAGCTACGAGCAGTACTTC CASSQYSYEQYF
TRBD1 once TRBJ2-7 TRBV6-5 TGTGCCAGCAGTTACCGGGACAGGGGTACGTACGAGCAGTACTTC CASSYRDRGTYEQYF
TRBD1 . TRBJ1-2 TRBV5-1 TGCGCCAGCAGCCCTGGACAGGATTATGGCTACACCTTC CASSPGQDYGYTF
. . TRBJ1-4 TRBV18 TGTGCCAGCTCCCCGTTGACAGGCCCCAATAATGAAAAACTGTTTTTT CASSPLTGPNNEKLFF
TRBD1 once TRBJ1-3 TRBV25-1 TGTGCCAGCAGTGACCGGACAGGGGGAAACACCATATATTTT CASSDRTGGNTIYF
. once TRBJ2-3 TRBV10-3 TGTGCCATCAGCCCGGGACAAGACACAGATACGCAGTATTTT CAISPGQDTDTQYF
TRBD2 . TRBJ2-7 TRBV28 TGTGCCAGCAGTTCTAGCGGGATGGCCTACGAGCAGTACTTC CASSSSGMAYEQYF
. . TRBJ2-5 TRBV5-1 TGCGCCAGCAGCTCCATAAGGGGGGGACAAGAGACCCAGTACTTC CASSSIRGGQETQYF
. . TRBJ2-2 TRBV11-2 TGTGCCAGCAGCCCGACCGGGGATCCAAGCGCCGGGGAGCTGTTTTTT CASSPTGDPSAGELFF
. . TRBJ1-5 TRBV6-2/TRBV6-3 TGTGCCAGCAGTCCCTTAACACGGGGGGCAGATCAGCCCCAGCATTTT CASSPLTRGADQPQHF
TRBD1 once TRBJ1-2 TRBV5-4 TGTGCCAGCAGCCATGGGACAGGGGAAAACTATGGCTACACCTTC CASSHGTGENYGYTF
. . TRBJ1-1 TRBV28 TGTGCCAGCAGCCAACCGGGACTGGAAAATGAAGCTTTCTTT CASSQPGLENEAFF
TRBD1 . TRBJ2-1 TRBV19 TGTGCCAGTAGTATCGGACAGGGTCGAAATGAGCAGTTCTTC CASSIGQGRNEQFF
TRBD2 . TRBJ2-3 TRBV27 TGTGCCAGCAGTTTTAGCGGGCGGACAACAGATACGCAGTATTTT CASSFSGRTTDTQYF
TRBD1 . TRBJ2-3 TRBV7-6 TGTGCCAGCAGCTTAGCGGGGACAGGGTTAGACGCAGATACGCAGTATTTT CASSLAGTGLDADTQYF
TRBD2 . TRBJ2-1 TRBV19 TGTGCCAGTAGCCGTACTAGCGGGGGATACAATGAGCAGTTCTTC CASSRTSGGYNEQFF
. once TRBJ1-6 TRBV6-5 TGTGCCAGCAGTTACCGGCAGGCATCACCCCTCCACTTT CASSYRQASPLHF
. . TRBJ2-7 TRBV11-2 TGTGCCAGCAGCTTAGACAGGGTCCCCTACGAGCAGTACTTC CASSLDRVPYEQYF
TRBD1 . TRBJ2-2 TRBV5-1 TGCGCCAGCAGCCCCCGACAGGGGAGTACCGGGGAGCTGTTTTTT CASSPRQGSTGELFF
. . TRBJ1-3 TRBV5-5 TGTGCCAGCAGCTGGACATCAGGGTCTGGAAACACCATATATTTT CASSWTSGSGNTIYF
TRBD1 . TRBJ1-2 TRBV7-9 TGTGCCAGCAGTGAGACAGGGGGTCTTAGCCACTATGGCTACACCTTC CASSETGGLSHYGYTF
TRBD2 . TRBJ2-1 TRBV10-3 TGTGCCATCAGTGAGGGCGGGGGGGCCTATGAGCAGTTCTTC CAISEGGGAYEQFF
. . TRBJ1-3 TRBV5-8 TGTGCCAGCTCCAGACAGTACTCTGGAAACACCATATATTTT CASSRQYSGNTIYF
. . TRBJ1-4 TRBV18 TGTGCCAGCTCACCATTAACAACTAATGAAAAACTGTTTTTT CASSPLTTNEKLFF
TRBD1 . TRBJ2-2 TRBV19 TGTGCCAGTAGTATAAGGGGGCGAAACACCGGGGAGCTGTTTTTT CASSIRGRNTGELFF
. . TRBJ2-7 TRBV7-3 TGTGCCAGCAGCCCGCGGAGCTCCTACGAGCAGTACTTC CASSPRSSYEQYF
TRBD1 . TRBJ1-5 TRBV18 TGTGCCAGCTCACCGAGTGACAGGGCCGGTCAGCCCCAGCATTTT CASSPSDRAGQPQHF
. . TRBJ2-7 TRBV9 TGTGCCAGCAGCGCGGGGGACAGAGCCTACGAGCAGTACTTC CASSAGDRAYEQYF
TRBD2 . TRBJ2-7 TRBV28 TGTGCCAGCAGTTTTACGGGAGGGCCATACCCCAGCTCCTACGAGCAGTACTTC CASSFTGGPYPSSYEQYF